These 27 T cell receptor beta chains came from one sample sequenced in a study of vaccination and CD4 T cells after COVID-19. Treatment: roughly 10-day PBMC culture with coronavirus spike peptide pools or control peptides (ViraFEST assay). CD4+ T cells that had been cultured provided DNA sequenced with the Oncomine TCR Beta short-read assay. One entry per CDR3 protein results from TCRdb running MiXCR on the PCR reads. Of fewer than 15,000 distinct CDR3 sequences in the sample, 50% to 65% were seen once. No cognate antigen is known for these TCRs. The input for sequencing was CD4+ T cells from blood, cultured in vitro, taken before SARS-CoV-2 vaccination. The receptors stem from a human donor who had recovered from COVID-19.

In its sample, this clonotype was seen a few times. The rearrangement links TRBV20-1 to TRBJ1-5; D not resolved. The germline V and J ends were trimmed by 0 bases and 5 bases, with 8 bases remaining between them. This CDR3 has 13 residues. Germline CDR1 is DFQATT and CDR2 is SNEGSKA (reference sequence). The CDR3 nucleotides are TGCAGTGCTAGAGAAGGACGGGATCAGCCCCAGCATTTT. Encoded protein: CSAREGRDQPQHF.

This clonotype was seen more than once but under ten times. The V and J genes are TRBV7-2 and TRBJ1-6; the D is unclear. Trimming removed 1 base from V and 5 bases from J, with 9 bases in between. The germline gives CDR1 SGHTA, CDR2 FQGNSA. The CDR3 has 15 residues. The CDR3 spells CASSLGQADNSPLHF. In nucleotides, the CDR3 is TGTGCCAGCAGCTTAGGGCAGGCAGATAATTCACCCCTCCACTTT.

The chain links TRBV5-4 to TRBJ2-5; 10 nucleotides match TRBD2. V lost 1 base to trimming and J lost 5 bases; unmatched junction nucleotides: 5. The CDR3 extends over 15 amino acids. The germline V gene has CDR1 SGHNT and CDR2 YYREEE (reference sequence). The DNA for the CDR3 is TGTGCCAGCAGCTTGAGGCTAGCGGGAGAGGAGACCCAGTACTTC. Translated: CASSLRLAGEETQYF.

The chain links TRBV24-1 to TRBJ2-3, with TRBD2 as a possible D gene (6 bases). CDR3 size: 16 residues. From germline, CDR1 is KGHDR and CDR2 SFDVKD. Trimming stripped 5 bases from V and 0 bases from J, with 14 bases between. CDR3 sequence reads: CATSVSSGKSTDTQYF. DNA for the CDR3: TGTGCCACCAGTGTGAGTAGCGGAAAGAGCACAGATACGCAGTATTTT.

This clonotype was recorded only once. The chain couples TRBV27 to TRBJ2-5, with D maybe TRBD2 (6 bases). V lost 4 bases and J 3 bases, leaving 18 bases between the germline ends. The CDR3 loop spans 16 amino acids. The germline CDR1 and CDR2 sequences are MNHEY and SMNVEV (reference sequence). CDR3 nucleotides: TGTGCCAGCAGTTCCCAAGGACTACCTGATAAAGAGACCCAGTACTTC. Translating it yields CASSSQGLPDKETQYF.

The CDR3 is CAIGRQGANYGYTF. The CDR3 coding sequence is TGTGCCATCGGAAGACAGGGGGCGAACTATGGCTACACCTTC. The chain is built from TRBV10-3 and TRBJ1-2; 10 positions agree with TRBD1. Germline V gene data show CDR1 as ENHRY and CDR2 as SYGVKD. The CDR3 consists of 14 residues. The V segment lost 8 bases and the J segment 2 bases; nucleotides outside the gene matches: 5.

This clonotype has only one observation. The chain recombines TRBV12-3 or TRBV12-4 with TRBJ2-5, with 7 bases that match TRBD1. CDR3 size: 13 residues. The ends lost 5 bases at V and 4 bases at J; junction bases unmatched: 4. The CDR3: CASSRQGRETQYF. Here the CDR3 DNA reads TGTGCCAGCAGTCGACAGGGAAGAGAGACCCAGTACTTC.

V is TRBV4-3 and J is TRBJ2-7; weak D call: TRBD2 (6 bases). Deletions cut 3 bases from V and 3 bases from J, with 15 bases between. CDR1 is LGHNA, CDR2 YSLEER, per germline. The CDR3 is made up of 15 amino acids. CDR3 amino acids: CASSQGSGTLYEQYF. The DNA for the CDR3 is TGCGCCAGCAGCCAGGGATCCGGGACTCTCTACGAGCAGTACTTC.

CDR3 in amino acids: CASSTGDYGYTF. The CDR3 DNA sequence: TGTGCCAGCTCGACAGGGGACTATGGCTACACCTTC. The chain combines TRBV6-1 with TRBJ1-2; 8 bases are a match to TRBD1. The CDR3 is 12 amino acids. Germline CDR1 MNHNS, CDR2 SASEGT. V lost 8 bases, J lost 3 bases, and 2 bases stayed unmatched.

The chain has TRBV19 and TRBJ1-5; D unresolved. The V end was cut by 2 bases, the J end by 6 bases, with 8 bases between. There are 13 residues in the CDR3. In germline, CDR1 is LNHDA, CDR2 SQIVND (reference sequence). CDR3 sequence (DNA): TGTGCCAGTAGTATACCCAGAGCTCAGCCCCAGCATTTT. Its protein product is CASSIPRAQPQHF.

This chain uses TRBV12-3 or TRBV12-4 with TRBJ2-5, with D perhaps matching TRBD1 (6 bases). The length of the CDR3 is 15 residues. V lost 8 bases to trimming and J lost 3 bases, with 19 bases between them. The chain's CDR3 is CASGHGQPVEETQYF. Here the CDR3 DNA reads TGTGCCAGCGGGCACGGACAGCCTGTAGAAGAGACCCAGTACTTC.

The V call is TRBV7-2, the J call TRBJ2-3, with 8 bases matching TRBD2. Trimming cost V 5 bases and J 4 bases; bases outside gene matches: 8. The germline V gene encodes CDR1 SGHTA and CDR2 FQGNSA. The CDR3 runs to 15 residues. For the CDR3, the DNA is TGTGCCAGCAGCCTAAGCGGGAGCTCCCCAGATACGCAGTATTTT. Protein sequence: CASSLSGSSPDTQYF.

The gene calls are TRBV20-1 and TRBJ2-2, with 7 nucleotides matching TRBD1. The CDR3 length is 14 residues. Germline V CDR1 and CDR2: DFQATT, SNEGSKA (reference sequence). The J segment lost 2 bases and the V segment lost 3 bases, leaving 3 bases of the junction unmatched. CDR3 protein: CSARNRGNTGELFF. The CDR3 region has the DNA TGCAGTGCTAGGAACAGGGGAAACACCGGGGAGCTGTTTTTT.

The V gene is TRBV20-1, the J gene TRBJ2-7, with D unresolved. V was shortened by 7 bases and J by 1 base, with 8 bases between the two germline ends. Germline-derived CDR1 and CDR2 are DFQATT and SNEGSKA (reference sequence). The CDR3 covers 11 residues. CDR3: CSGILSYEQYF. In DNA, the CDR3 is TGCAGTGGAATTCTGTCCTACGAGCAGTACTTC.

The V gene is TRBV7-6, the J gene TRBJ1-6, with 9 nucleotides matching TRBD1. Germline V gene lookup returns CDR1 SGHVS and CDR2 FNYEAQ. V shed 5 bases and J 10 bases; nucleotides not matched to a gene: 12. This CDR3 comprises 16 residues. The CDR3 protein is CASSPRDRVGWSPLHF. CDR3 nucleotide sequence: TGTGCCAGCAGCCCTAGGGACAGGGTGGGGTGGTCACCCCTCCACTTT. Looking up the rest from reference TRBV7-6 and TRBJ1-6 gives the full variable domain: GAGVSQSPRYKVTKRGQDVALRCDPISGHVSLYWYRQALGQGPEFLTYFNYEAQQDKSGLPNDRFSAERPEGSISTLTIQRTEQRDSAMYRCASSPRDRVGWSPLHFGNGTRLTVT.

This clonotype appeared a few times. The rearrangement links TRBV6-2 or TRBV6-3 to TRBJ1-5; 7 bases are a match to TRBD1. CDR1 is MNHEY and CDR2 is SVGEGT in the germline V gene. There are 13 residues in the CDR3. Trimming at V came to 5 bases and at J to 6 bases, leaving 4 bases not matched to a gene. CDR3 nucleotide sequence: TGTGCCAGCAGTAAGAACAGGGGTCAGCCCCAGCATTTT. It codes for CASSKNRGQPQHF.

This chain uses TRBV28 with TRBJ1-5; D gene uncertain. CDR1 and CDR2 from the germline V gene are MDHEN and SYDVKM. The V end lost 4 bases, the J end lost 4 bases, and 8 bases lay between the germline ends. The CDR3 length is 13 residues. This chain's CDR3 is CASSSPPNQPQHF. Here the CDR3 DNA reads TGTGCCAGCAGTTCCCCGCCAAATCAGCCCCAGCATTTT.

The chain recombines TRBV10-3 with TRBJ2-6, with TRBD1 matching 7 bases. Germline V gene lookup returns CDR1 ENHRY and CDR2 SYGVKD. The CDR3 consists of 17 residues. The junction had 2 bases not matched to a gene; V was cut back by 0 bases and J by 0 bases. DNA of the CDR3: TGTGCCATCAGTGAGTCGAGGGACAGCTCTGGGGCCAACGTCCTGACTTTC. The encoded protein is CAISESRDSSGANVLTF.

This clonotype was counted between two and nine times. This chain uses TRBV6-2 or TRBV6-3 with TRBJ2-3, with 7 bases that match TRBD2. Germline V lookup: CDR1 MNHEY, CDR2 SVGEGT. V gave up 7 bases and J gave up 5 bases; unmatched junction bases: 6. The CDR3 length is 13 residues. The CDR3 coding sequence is TGTGCCAGCAAGGGACTACTAGGAGATACGCAGTATTTT. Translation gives CASKGLLGDTQYF.

CDR3 loop: CASSLAAQGPTDTQYF. The CDR3 bases are TGTGCCAGCAGCTTGGCGGCACAGGGGCCCACAGATACGCAGTATTTT. J is TRBJ2-3 and V is TRBV5-4, with 7 bases aligning to TRBD1. Germline CDR1 SGHNT, CDR2 YYREEE (reference sequence). J lost 2 bases, V lost 0 bases, and 6 bases had no gene match. The CDR3 spans 16 residues.

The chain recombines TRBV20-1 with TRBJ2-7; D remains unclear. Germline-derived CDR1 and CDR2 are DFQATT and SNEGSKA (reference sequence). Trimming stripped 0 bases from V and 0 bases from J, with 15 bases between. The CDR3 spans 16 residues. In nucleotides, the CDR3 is TGCAGTGCTAGAGATGCTGCGGCTCCCAACTCCTACGAGCAGTACTTC. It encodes CSARDAAAPNSYEQYF.

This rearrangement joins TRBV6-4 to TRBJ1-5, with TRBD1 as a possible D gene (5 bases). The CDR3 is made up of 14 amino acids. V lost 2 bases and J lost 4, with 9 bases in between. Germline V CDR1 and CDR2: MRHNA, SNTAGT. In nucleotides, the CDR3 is TGTGCCAGCAGTGACCGACAGAGGAATCAGCCCCAGCATTTT. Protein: CASSDRQRNQPQHF.

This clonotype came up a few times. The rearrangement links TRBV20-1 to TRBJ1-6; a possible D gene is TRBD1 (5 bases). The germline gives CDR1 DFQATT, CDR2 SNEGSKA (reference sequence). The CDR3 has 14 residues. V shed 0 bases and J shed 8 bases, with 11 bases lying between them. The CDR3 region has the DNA TGCAGTGCTAGAGAGGGCAGGGTGGATTCACCCCTCCACTTT. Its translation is CSAREGRVDSPLHF.

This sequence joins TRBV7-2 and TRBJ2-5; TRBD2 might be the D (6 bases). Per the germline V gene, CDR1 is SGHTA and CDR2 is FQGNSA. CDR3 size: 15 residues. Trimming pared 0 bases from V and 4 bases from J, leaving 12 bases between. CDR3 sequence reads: CASSLAGRPVETQYF. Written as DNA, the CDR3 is TGTGCCAGCAGCTTAGCAGGGAGGCCCGTAGAGACCCAGTACTTC.

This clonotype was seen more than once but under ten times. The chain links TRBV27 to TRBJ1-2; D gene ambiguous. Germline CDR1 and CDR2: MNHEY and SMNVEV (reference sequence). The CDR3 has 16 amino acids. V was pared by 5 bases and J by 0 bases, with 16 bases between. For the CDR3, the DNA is TGTGCCAGCAGTCCGACGGTGAGCAGAGCTAACTATGGCTACACCTTC. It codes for CASSPTVSRANYGYTF.

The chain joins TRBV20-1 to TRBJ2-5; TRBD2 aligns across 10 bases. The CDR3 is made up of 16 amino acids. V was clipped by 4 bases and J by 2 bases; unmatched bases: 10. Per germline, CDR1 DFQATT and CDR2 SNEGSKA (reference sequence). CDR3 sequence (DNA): TGCAGTGCTAAAGGGGGAACTAGCGGGATTCAAGAGACCCAGTACTTC. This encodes CSAKGGTSGIQETQYF.

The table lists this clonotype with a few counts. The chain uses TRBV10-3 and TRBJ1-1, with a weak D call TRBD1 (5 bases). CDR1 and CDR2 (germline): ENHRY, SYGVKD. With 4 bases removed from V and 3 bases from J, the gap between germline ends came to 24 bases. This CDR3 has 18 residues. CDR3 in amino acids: CAISVSTNPSRGDTEAFF. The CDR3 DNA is TGTGCCATCAGTGTATCGACGAATCCCAGCCGGGGCGACACTGAAGCTTTCTTT.